A selection of T cell receptor beta chains follows, all from one sample in a study of long-term antiretroviral therapy in people with HIV. The method was immunoSEQ multiplex PCR; TCRdb's version includes in-frame clones alone and lacks a portion of them. The sample lists under 20,000 clones; around nine tenths were seen once. This sample comprised unsorted PBMCs, obtained 0.5 years after starting antiretroviral therapy. The receptors were gathered from a man aged 35 to 55 with HIV. Each CDR3 is given without its conserved first and last residue.

v_gene,CDR3aa
TRBV6-1,ASNVGSGTGELF
TRBV29-1,SASQDFNSGANVLT
TRBV6-1,ASSAQVTGNTIY
TRBV4-1,ASRGTRTDTQY
TRBV5-5,ASSLVAGGAYEQY
TRBV5-6,ASSLDLGQETQY
TRBV16,ASRMGSVQETQY
TRBV7-2,ASSLNRYNEQF
TRBV19,ATSRGTSGRSETQY
TRBV13,ASSLAGTGFYEQY
TRBV7-8,ASSLVRELTQY
TRBV9,ASSKGSSGNTIY
TRBV25-1,ASSERGPNYGYT
TRBV5-6,ASSLASGTLQETQY
TRBV7-9,ASSFTSGTGTSPLH
TRBV4-3,ASSQDDGTEAF
TRBV28,ASSLLPGNTIY
TRBV29-1,SVVGQGQGGAF
TRBV2,ASNLRTGVVDYGYT
TRBV29-1,SVDGPNKNNEQF
TRBV21-1,ASSRDKTYEQY
TRBV10-1,ASSASPTRISSYNEQF
TRBV25-1,ASSEVGDHSPLH
TRBV19,ASSIPGRGLSNQPQH
TRBV7-3,ASSLTPAGGGSYNEQF
TRBV7-2,ASSLQAYAAAEY
TRBV2,ASSERLAGFDEQY
TRBV11-2,ASLGGNPQETQY
TRBV5-5,ASSLVQSTGELF
TRBV27,ASSKGTTDNEQF
TRBV9,ASSVGTGNDEQY